The 32 T cell receptor beta chains below come from one sample, sequenced in a study of Ad26.COV2.S vaccination and SARS-CoV-2 variants. Documented treatment: around 19 received Ad26.COV2.S at low or high dose, single or two shots; 5 received placebo; per-sample allocation not given. The samples were gathered on day 63 after the first injection of vaccine or placebo. Profiled with immunoSEQ multiplex PCR; TCRdb holds only in-frame clones, not every one. Among 300,000 to 350,000 clones listed, about 82% were seen once. The sample consisted of peripheral blood, taken in a trial of Ad26.COV2.S vaccine versus placebo. Every receptor here comes from a person between 18 and 59 years old who received the Ad26.COV2.S COVID-19 vaccine or a placebo.

V and J are TRBV6-6 and TRBJ2-7; D is undetermined. This CDR3 is built from 14 residues. The V gene's germline CDR1 is MNHNY and CDR2 SVGAGI (reference sequence). V was shortened by 3 bases and J by 4 bases, with 13 bases between the two germline ends. CDR3 in DNA: TGTGCCAGCAGTTATAGGGTCGGCGGTTACGAGCAGTACTTC. Translation: CASSYRVGGYEQYF.

The genes are TRBV29-1 and TRBJ1-3; D not resolved. Germline V gives CDR1 SQVTM, CDR2 ANQGSEA. The CDR3 contains 13 residues. Trimming cost V 7 bases and J 6 bases, with 16 bases left between them. Here the CDR3 reads CSAEVTEKNTIYF. The CDR3 nucleotides read TGCAGCGCCGAGGTGACGGAAAAAAACACCATATATTTT.

The rearrangement links TRBV28 to TRBJ2-1; 11 nucleotides agree with TRBD2. In germline, CDR1 is MDHEN, CDR2 SYDVKM. V lost 6 bases, J lost 10 bases, and 2 bases stayed unmatched. The CDR3 runs 12 residues. Here the CDR3 DNA reads TGTGCCAGCAGATTAGCGGGGGGGGAGCAGTTCTTC. Translation gives CASRLAGGEQFF. The full variable domain, its missing parts supplied by reference TRBV28 and TRBJ2-1, is DVKVTQSSRYLVKRTGEKVFLECVQDMDHENMFWYRQDPGLGLRLIYFSYDVKMKEKGDIPEGYSVSREKKERFSLILESASTNQTSMYLCASRLAGGEQFFGPGTRLTVL.

V and J are TRBV4-1 and TRBJ2-1; possibly TRBD1 or TRBD2 for D (5 bases each). Trimming removed 4 bases from V and 9 bases from J, with 22 bases in between. Germline V gene data show CDR1 as MGHRA and CDR2 as YSYEKL. The CDR3 totals 16 residues. The CDR3 loop reads CASSPVDSLGRGEQFF. Written as DNA, the CDR3 is TGCGCCAGCAGCCCAGTTGACAGTTTGGGCCGGGGTGAGCAGTTCTTC.

A single count supports this clone. The chain recombines TRBV18 with TRBJ2-1; D is unresolved. Germline CDR1 reads KGHSH; CDR2 reads LQKENI. CDR3 length: 13 residues. Trimming took 0 bases from V and 6 from J, leaving 6 bases between them. The CDR3 reads CASSPPGGNEQFF. The DNA of the CDR3 is TGTGCCAGCTCACCACCCGGTGGCAATGAGCAGTTCTTC.

The V call is TRBV6-6, the J call TRBJ2-5; 9 bases are shared with TRBD1. CDR3 size: 15 residues. The germline CDR1 and CDR2 sequences are MNHNY and SVGAGI (reference sequence). Losses at the gene ends were 1 base for V and 2 bases for J; bases not matched to a gene: 2. The CDR3 region has the DNA TGTGCCAGCAGTTACTGGGACAGGGCACAAGAGACCCAGTACTTC. This gives the protein CASSYWDRAQETQYF.

The rearrangement joins TRBV5-6 to TRBJ2-1; 7 bases agree with TRBD2. This CDR3 region has 14 residues. Trimming removed 5 bases from V and 9 bases from J; junction bases left unmatched: 11. Germline CDR1 SGHDT, CDR2 YYEEEE. This CDR3 is CASRRAGRRVEQFF. The CDR3 bases are TGTGCCAGCAGGAGAGCGGGGCGCCGGGTTGAGCAGTTCTTC.

As regards this clone: The sample contains more than one DNA sequence encoding this CDR3. This chain uses TRBV3-1 (or the pseudogene TRBV3-2) with TRBJ2-7, with D perhaps assigned TRBD1 or TRBD2 (6 bases each). The V end was cut by 2 bases, the J end by 2 bases, with 7 bases between. The CDR3 is made up of 13 amino acids. Germline-derived CDR1 and CDR2 are LGHDT and YNNKEL (reference sequence). The CDR3 DNA sequence: TGTGCCAGCAGCCAAAGGGGGGCCTACGAGCAGTACTTC. As protein: CASSQRGAYEQYF.

This clone was found once. This chain uses TRBV19 with TRBJ2-7; D is uncertain. The CDR3 is 13 residues long. Per the germline V gene, CDR1 is LNHDA and CDR2 is SQIVND (reference sequence). V lost 6 bases, J lost 2 bases, and 11 bases lay in between. The CDR3 spells CASSVGRTYEQYF. The CDR3 DNA reads as TGTGCCAGTAGCGTCGGACGTACCTACGAGCAGTACTTC.

The V gene is TRBV19, the J gene TRBJ2-3; possible D gene TRBD2, 5 bases. This CDR3 region has 16 residues. V was clipped by 4 bases and J by 0 bases, with 14 bases between them. Germline values: CDR1 LNHDA, CDR2 SQIVND (reference sequence). The DNA for the CDR3 is TGTGCCAGTAGTACCACCGGACTGGGGAGCACAGATACGCAGTATTTT. This codes for CASSTTGLGSTDTQYF.

This clone was counted between two and nine times. This chain joins TRBV5-1 and TRBJ2-3; possible D gene TRBD1, 6 bases. CDR1 is SGHRS, CDR2 YFSETQ, per germline. V was pared by 1 base and J by 1 base, with 13 bases between. The CDR3 sequence is 16 residues long. The CDR3 DNA sequence: TGCGCCAGCAGCTTGAAAGGGGGTGGTGGCACAGATACGCAGTATTTT. It is translated as CASSLKGGGGTDTQYF.

DNA for the CDR3: TGTGCCAGCAGCTTGGCGCTAGCGGGGGAGGATGAGCAGTTCTTC. Translating gives CASSLALAGEDEQFF. This chain links TRBV5-4 with TRBJ2-1, with TRBD2 matching over 10 bases. CDR1 SGHNT and CDR2 YYREEE come from the germline V gene (reference sequence). The CDR3 has 15 residues. V lost 0 bases and J lost 8; bases outside the gene matches: 5.

This sequence joins TRBV6-5 and TRBJ2-7, with 7 bases aligning to TRBD1. This CDR3 spans 14 amino acids. The ends lost 6 bases at V and 1 base at J; junction bases unmatched: 6. CDR1 and CDR2 from the germline V gene are MNHEY and SVGAGI. CDR3 sequence (DNA): TGTGCCAGCAGGCCTATACAGGGGTCCTACGAGCAGTACTTC. Translating gives CASRPIQGSYEQYF.

The chain links TRBV27 to TRBJ2-7; D unresolved. CDR3 length: 15 residues. Germline V CDR1 and CDR2: MNHEY, SMNVEV (reference sequence). The V end lost 0 bases, the J end lost 2 bases, and 11 bases lay between the germline ends. CDR3 DNA sequence: TGTGCCAGCAGTTTATCCAGCAGTCGAACCTACGAGCAGTACTTC. This gives the protein CASSLSSSRTYEQYF.

The chain combines TRBV5-1 with TRBJ1-4, with a weak D call TRBD1 (5 bases). Germline V gene lookup returns CDR1 SGHRS and CDR2 YFSETQ. V was trimmed by 3 bases and J by 4 bases, leaving 10 bases between them. CDR3 length: 14 residues. In nucleotides, the CDR3 is TGCGCCAGCAGCTGGGGGGTGCGTAATGAAAAACTGTTTTTT. It encodes CASSWGVRNEKLFF.

The chain joins TRBV27 to TRBJ2-1; 13 nucleotides match TRBD2. Germline V gene data show CDR1 as MNHEY and CDR2 as SMNVEV (reference sequence). Losses at the gene ends were 5 bases for V and 4 bases for J; bases not matched to a gene: 8. This CDR3 is 17 amino acids long. CDR3 protein: CASSLRLAGGLYNEQFF. As DNA, the CDR3 is TGTGCCAGCAGTCTCCGACTAGCGGGGGGACTTTACAATGAGCAGTTCTTC.

The chain has TRBV7-9 and TRBJ2-3, with D maybe TRBD2 (5 bases). The germline V gene has CDR1 SEHNR and CDR2 FQNEAQ (reference sequence). The CDR3 spans 12 residues. Trimming removed 1 base at V and 7 bases at J, with 6 bases between. The DNA of the CDR3 is TGTGCCAGCAGCTTAGGGACTTATACGCAGTATTTT. Its translation: CASSLGTYTQYF.

As for this clone: One end of the junction does not line up with germline, which may come from a read error. The genes are TRBV11-3 and TRBJ1-2; D is possibly TRBD1 (5 bases). CDR3 length: 11 amino acids. Germline assignment: CDR1 SGHNT and CDR2 YENEEA. The CDR3, as DNA: TGTGCCAGCAGCTTAGGTGGCAGGGCTTCCTTC. This encodes CASSLGGRASF.

This chain uses TRBV9 with TRBJ2-2; D is unclear. Germline V gene lookup returns CDR1 SGDLS and CDR2 YYNGEE. Trimming removed 0 bases from V and 1 base from J, with 10 bases in between. The CDR3 totals 16 residues. CDR3 in amino acids: CASSVAPAVNTGELFF. The CDR3 DNA reads as TGTGCCAGCAGCGTAGCCCCAGCCGTGAACACCGGGGAGCTGTTTTTT. The full variable domain, with the rest looked up from reference TRBV9 and TRBJ2-2, is DSGVTQTPKHLITATGQRVTLRCSPRSGDLSVYWYQQSLDQGLQFLIQYYNGEERAKGNILERFSAQQFPDLHSELNLSSLELGDSALYFCASSVAPAVNTGELFFGEGSRLTVL.

The chain recombines TRBV5-1 with TRBJ2-2, with D possibly TRBD1 on 6 matching bases. V lost 7 bases and J lost 1, with 11 bases in between. The length of the CDR3 is 14 residues. From germline, CDR1 is SGHRS and CDR2 YFSETQ. The CDR3 DNA is TGCGCCAGCCGTCGGGGACAGAACACCGGGGAGCTGTTTTTT. Its translation is CASRRGQNTGELFF.

This clone turned up a few times. This rearrangement joins TRBV13 to TRBJ1-2; D might be TRBD1 (6 bases). The CDR3 extends over 17 amino acids. Germline-derived CDR1 and CDR2 are PRHDT and FYEKMQ (reference sequence). Trimming removed 0 bases from V and 0 bases from J, with 14 bases in between. CDR3 sequence: CASSLGIADRSNYGYTF. The DNA for the CDR3 is TGTGCCAGCAGCTTAGGTATTGCGGACAGATCTAACTATGGCTACACCTTC. Variable domain in full (rest from reference TRBV13 and TRBJ1-2): AAGVIQSPRHLIKEKRETATLKCYPIPRHDTVYWYQQGPGQDPQFLISFYEKMQSDKGSIPDRFSAQQFSDYHSELNMSSLELGDSALYFCASSLGIADRSNYGYTFGSGTRLTVV.

The rearrangement joins TRBV7-4 to TRBJ1-5; TRBD1 agrees at 9 bases. The V segment lost 3 bases and the J segment 5 bases; nucleotides outside the gene matches: 8. Looked up from germline, CDR1 is SGHVT and CDR2 is SQSDAQ. The length of the CDR3 is 16 residues. CDR3 in amino acids: CASSLSGQGTDQPQHF. As DNA, the CDR3 is TGTGCCAGCAGCTTGTCGGGACAGGGAACAGATCAGCCCCAGCATTTT.

The genes are TRBV24-1 and TRBJ2-3; 7 bases line up with TRBD1. The ends lost 1 base at V and 7 bases at J; junction bases unmatched: 10. Germline lookup yields CDR1 KGHDR and CDR2 SFDVKD. The CDR3 is made up of 16 amino acids. The CDR3 region is CATSDFRPQGVYTQYF. The CDR3 nucleotides read TGTGCCACCAGTGATTTCCGGCCTCAGGGGGTATATACGCAGTATTTT.

V usage is TRBV19 and J usage is TRBJ2-3, with D possibly being TRBD1 (5 bases). The CDR3 loop spans 14 amino acids. V lost 9 bases and J 0 bases, leaving 13 bases between the germline ends. CDR1 and CDR2 (germline): LNHDA, SQIVND (reference sequence). CDR3 coding DNA: TGTGCCAGCTTAGACAGAACTAGCACAGATACGCAGTATTTT. This translates into CASLDRTSTDTQYF.

V is TRBV12-3 or TRBV12-4 and J is TRBJ1-5; D is ambiguous. V was trimmed by 3 bases and J by 4 bases, leaving 4 bases between them. The CDR3 loop spans 12 amino acids. As DNA, the CDR3 is TGTGCCAGCAGTTTTGTGAATCAGCCCCAGCATTTT. It encodes CASSFVNQPQHF.

The chain couples TRBV5-1 to TRBJ2-2; TRBD2 agrees at 7 bases. With 2 bases clipped from V and 4 bases from J, the junction kept 5 bases outside the gene matches. Per the germline V gene, CDR1 is SGHRS and CDR2 is YFSETQ. CDR3 size: 15 residues. The CDR3 nucleotides are TGCGCCAGCAGCTTAAGACTAGCAGGCACCGGGGAGCTGTTTTTT. It yields the protein CASSLRLAGTGELFF.

This sequence joins TRBV4-2 and TRBJ1-1, with D uncertain. This CDR3 is built from 14 residues. Trimming cost V 2 bases and J 2 bases, with 9 bases left between them. CDR1 is LGHNA and CDR2 is YNFKEQ in the germline V gene. The CDR3 region has the DNA TGTGCCAGCAGCCAAAACCGGGAAAACACTGAAGCTTTCTTT. As protein: CASSQNRENTEAFF.

This clone was found a few times. This chain connects TRBV4-1 to TRBJ2-2; D unclear. The V gene's germline CDR1 is MGHRA and CDR2 YSYEKL. The CDR3 is 15 amino acids. The germline V and J ends were trimmed by 0 bases and 3 bases, with 8 bases remaining between them. In nucleotides, the CDR3 is TGCGCCAGCAGCCAAGATGATCCGCACACCGGGGAGCTGTTTTTT. This translates into CASSQDDPHTGELFF.

The CDR3: CASSPNEKLFF. As DNA, the CDR3 is TGTGCCAGCAGCCCTAATGAAAAACTGTTTTTT. This rearrangement joins TRBV12-3 or TRBV12-4 to TRBJ1-4; no clear D gene. Trimming took off 6 bases at V and 3 bases at J, with 2 bases between the two ends. CDR3 length equals 11 residues.

As DNA, the CDR3 is TGTGCCAGCAGTGACATAGGGAGCAATTCACCCCTCCACTTT. It encodes CASSDIGSNSPLHF. This chain links TRBV2 with TRBJ1-6; D unresolved. The CDR3 extends over 14 amino acids. Germline CDR1 and CDR2: SNHLY and FYNNEI. V dropped 3 bases and J dropped 7 bases, with 10 bases sitting between them.

The chain combines TRBV5-1 with TRBJ2-7, with 10 bases that match TRBD1. The CDR3 covers 15 residues. Germline V lookup: CDR1 SGHRS, CDR2 YFSETQ. V trimming: 3 bases; J trimming: 4 bases; junction bases outside the gene matches: 7. CDR3 loop: CASSSPGTGAYEQYF. For the CDR3, the DNA is TGCGCCAGCAGCTCCCCCGGGACAGGGGCTTACGAGCAGTACTTC.

The chain couples TRBV7-9 to TRBJ2-7; no reliable D call. In germline, CDR1 is SEHNR, CDR2 FQNEAQ (reference sequence). This CDR3 spans 11 amino acids. V was cut by 5 bases and J by 5 bases, with 7 bases left in between. CDR3 loop: CASSPINEQYF. DNA for the CDR3: TGTGCCAGCAGCCCAATCAACGAGCAGTACTTC.